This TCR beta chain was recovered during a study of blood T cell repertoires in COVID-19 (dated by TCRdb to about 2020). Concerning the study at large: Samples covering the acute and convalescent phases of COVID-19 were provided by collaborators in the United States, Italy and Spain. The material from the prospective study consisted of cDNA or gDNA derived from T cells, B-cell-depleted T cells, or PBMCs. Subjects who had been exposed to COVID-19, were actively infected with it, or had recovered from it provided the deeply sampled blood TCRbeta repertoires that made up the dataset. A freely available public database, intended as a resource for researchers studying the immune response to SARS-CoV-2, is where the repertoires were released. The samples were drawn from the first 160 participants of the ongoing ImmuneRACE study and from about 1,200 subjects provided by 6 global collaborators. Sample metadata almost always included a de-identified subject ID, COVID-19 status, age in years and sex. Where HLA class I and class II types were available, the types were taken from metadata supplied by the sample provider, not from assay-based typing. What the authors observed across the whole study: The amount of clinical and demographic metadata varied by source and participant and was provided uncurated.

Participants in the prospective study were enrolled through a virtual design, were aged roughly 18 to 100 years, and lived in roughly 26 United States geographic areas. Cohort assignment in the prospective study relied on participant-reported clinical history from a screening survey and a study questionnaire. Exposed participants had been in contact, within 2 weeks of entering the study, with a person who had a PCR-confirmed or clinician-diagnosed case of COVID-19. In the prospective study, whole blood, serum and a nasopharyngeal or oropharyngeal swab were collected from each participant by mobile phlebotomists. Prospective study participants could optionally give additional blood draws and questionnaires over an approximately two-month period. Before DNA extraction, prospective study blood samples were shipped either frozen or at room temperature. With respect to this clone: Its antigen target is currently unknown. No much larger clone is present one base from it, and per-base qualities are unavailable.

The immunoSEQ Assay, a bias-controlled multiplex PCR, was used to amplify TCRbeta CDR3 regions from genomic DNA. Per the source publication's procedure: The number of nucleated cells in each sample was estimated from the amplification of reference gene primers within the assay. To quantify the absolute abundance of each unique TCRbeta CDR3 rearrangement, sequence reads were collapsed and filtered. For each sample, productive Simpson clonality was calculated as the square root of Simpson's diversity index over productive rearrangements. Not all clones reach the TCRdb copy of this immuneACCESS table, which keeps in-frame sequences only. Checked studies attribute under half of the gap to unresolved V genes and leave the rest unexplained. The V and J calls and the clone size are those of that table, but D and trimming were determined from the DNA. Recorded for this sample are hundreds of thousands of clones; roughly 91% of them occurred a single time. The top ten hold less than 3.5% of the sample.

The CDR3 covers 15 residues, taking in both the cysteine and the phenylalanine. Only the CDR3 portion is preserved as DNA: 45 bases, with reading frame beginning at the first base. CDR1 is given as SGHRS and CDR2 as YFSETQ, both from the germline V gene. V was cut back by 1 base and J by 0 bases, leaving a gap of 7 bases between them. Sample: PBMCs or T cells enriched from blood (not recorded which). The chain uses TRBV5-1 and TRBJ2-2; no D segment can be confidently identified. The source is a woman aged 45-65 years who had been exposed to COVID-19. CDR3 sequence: CASSLQAANTGELFF. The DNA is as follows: TGCGCCAGCAGCTTGCAGGCAGCGAACACCGGGGAGCTGTTTTTT.